This TCR beta chain was found in a study of control samples from healthy donors and cancer patients. The V and J ends lost 5 bases and 4 bases, in that order; junction bases with no gene match: 7. CDR1 and CDR2 from the germline V gene are SEHNR and FQNEAQ (reference sequence). The CDR3 contains 15 residues. The method was immunoSEQ multiplex PCR; TCRdb's version includes in-frame clones alone and lacks a portion of them. In the table there are roughly 92,000 clones, approximately 86% of which are singletons. V usage is TRBV7-9 and J usage is TRBJ2-1; the match to TRBD2 covers 8 bases. This TCR came from a woman between 45 and 60 years old in good health. Input material: blood. In DNA form, the CDR3 reads TGTGCCAGCAGCACCCGACTAGCGCGATACAATGAGCAGTTCTTC. This sequence encodes CASSTRLARYNEQFF.